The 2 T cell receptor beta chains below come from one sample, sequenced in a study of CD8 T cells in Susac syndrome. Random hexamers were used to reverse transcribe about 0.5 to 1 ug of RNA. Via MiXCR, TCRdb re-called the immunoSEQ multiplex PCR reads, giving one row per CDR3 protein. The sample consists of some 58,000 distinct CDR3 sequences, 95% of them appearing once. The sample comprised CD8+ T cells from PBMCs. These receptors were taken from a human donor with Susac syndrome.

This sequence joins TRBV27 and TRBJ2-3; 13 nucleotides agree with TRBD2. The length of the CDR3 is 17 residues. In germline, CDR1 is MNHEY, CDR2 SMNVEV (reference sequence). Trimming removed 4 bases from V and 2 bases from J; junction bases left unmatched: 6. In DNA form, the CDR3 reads TGTGCCAGCAGTTCCCCGGGACTAGCGGGGATCACAGATACGCAGTATTTT. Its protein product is CASSSPGLAGITDTQYF.

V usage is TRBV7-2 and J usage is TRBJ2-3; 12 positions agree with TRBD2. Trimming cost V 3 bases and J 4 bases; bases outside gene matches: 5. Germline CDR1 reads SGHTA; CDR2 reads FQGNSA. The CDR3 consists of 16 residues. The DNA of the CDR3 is TGTGCCAGCAGCTTGACTAGCGGGGGAGTCCCAGATACGCAGTATTTT. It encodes CASSLTSGGVPDTQYF.